The rows below give T cell receptor beta chains drawn from one sample of a study of CD8+CD57+ T cells in acquired aplastic anemia. TCRdb independently ran MiXCR on the reads; one entry per CDR3 protein. The data show 150,000 to 200,000 distinct CDR3 sequences, with approximately 48% seen just once and approximately 9.4% held by the top ten. Sequencing used sorted CD4+, CD8+, or CD8+CD57+ T cells (not recorded which) from PBMCs. The receptors here all came from a human donor with aplastic anemia. CDR3s include the opening cysteine and the closing phenylalanine or tryptophan. D genes are given only for firm matches.

TRBJ1-5,TRBV29-1,NA,CSVEAGRNQPQHF
TRBJ2-7,TRBV15,NA,CATSRETGSYEQYF
TRBJ2-3,TRBV25-1,TRBD1,CASGDRESTDTQYF
TRBJ2-3,TRBV5-1,NA,CASSLTGTGQDTQYF
TRBJ1-2,TRBV11-3,NA,CASGRGLYGYTF
TRBJ1-2,TRBV7-9,NA,CASSLVGGAEGGYTF
TRBJ2-7,TRBV3-1,NA,CASSLPQGTQYF
TRBJ2-5,TRBV15,NA,CATSRDGAGGGQETQYF
TRBJ2-7,TRBV27,TRBD1,CASGGQNAEQYF
TRBJ2-7,TRBV3-1,NA,CASSQDYGQGLSYEQYF
TRBJ2-3,TRBV19,TRBD1,CASSGTVTTDTQYF
TRBJ2-1,TRBV20-1,NA,CSASRHRTYNEQFF
TRBJ1-1,TRBV19,TRBD1,CASLWTGNTEAFF
TRBJ2-1,TRBV29-1,TRBD2,CSVPGTSGNNEQFF
TRBJ2-5,TRBV24-1,NA,CATSFGNQETQYF
TRBJ2-7,TRBV20-1,NA,CSAGGRTFNEQYF
TRBJ2-7,TRBV10-3,TRBD2,CAISEYKRERYEQYF
TRBJ2-7,TRBV7-9,TRBD1,CASSTDRGLHEQYF
TRBJ2-1,TRBV15,NA,CATSLSRLGLLREQFF
TRBJ2-5,TRBV5-1,NA,CASSLAAGTETSETQYF
TRBJ2-3,TRBV20-1,NA,CSGLRGDTDTQYF
TRBJ1-2,TRBV15,TRBD1,CATWQGTGDGYTF